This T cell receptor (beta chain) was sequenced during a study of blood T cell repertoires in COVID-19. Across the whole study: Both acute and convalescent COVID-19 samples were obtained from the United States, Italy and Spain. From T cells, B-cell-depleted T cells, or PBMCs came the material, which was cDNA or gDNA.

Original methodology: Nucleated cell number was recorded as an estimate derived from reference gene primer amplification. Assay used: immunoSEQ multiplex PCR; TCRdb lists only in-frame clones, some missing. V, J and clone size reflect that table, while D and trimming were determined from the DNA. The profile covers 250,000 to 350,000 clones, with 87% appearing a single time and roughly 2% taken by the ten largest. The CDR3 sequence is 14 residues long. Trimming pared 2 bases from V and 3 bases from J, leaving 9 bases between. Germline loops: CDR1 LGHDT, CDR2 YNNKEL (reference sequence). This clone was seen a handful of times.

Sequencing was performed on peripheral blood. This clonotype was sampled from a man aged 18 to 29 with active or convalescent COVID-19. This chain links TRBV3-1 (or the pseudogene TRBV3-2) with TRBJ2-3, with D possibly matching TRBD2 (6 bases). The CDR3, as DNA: TGTGCCAGCAGCCAATGGGGGGAGACAGATACGCAGTATTTT. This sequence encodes CASSQWGETDTQYF.